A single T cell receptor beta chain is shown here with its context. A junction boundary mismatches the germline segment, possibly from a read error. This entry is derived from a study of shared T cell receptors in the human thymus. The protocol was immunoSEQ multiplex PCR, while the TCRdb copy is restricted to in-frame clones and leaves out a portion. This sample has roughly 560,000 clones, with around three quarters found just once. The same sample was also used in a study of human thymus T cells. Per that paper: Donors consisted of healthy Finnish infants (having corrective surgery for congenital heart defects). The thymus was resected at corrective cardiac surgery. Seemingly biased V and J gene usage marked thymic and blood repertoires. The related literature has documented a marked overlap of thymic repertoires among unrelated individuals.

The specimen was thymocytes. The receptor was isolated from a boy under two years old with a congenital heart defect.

CDR3 bases: TGTGCCAGCAGCACCTCAACAGGGGGCCGCGCAACTAATGAAAAACTGGTTTTT. Its translation: CASSTSTGGRATNEKLVF. The chain carries TRBV5-6 and TRBJ1-4, with 9 positions matching TRBD1. Germline V gene lookup returns CDR1 SGHDT and CDR2 YYEEEE. The CDR3 contains 18 residues. Based on the CDR3 plus reference TRBV5-6 and TRBJ1-4, the full variable domain is DAGVTQSPTHLIKTRGQQVTLRCSPKSGHDTVSWYQQALGQGPQFIFQYYEEEERQRGNFPDRFSGHQFPNYSSELNVNALLLGDSALYLCASSTSTGGRATNEKLVFGSGTQLSVL.